These 14 T cell receptor beta chains were sequenced from one sample in a study of shared clonotypes between healthy human individuals. Naive CD8 cells comprised CD45RO-negative, CCR7-positively selected cells, excluding terminally differentiated effector memory CD45RA+ cells. Clones were read by immunoSEQ multiplex PCR, and TCRdb kept only the in-frame ones, dropping some. The repertoire holds hundreds of thousands of clones, with 95% to 96% as singletons. Input material: naive CD8+ T cells sorted from blood. Receptor source: a woman aged 30 to 39 in good health.

This clone was found a few times. The CDR3 DNA reads TGCGCCAGCGGATCCCCAGGGACAGGGTATGGCTACACCTTC. Translation gives CASGSPGTGYGYTF. The chain is built from TRBV5-1 and TRBJ1-2, with TRBD1 matching 9 bases. In germline, CDR1 is SGHRS, CDR2 YFSETQ. The CDR3 is made up of 14 amino acids. Unmatched junction bases numbered 9, after V lost 7 bases and J lost 5 bases.

This chain connects TRBV4-1 to TRBJ2-7, with 9 bases lining up with TRBD1. The germline CDR1 and CDR2 sequences are MGHRA and YSYEKL. The junction had 7 bases not matched to a gene; V was cut back by 0 bases and J by 4 bases. The CDR3 runs to 16 residues. CDR3 protein: CASSQDSTGGRYEQYF. CDR3 DNA: TGCGCCAGCAGCCAAGACTCAACAGGGGGCAGGTACGAGCAGTACTTC.

The chain combines TRBV4-1 with TRBJ2-6; tentatively, D is TRBD2 (5 bases). Trimming took 6 bases from V and 4 from J, leaving 10 bases between them. The germline gives CDR1 MGHRA, CDR2 YSYEKL. This CDR3 is 14 amino acids long. The CDR3 region has the DNA TGCGCCAGCAGGCCTGGGAGCGGGGCCAACGTCCTGACTTTC. It codes for CASRPGSGANVLTF.

Comments on this clone: This sample includes further DNA sequences coding for the same CDR3. The V gene is TRBV27, the J gene TRBJ2-1; 9 positions agree with TRBD2. The CDR3 is made up of 14 amino acids. CDR1 and CDR2 (germline): MNHEY, SMNVEV (reference sequence). The junction had 3 bases not matched to a gene; V was cut back by 6 bases and J by 3 bases. The CDR3 protein is CASSSTSGYNEQFF. DNA of the CDR3: TGTGCCAGCAGCTCGACTAGCGGCTACAATGAGCAGTTCTTC.

The chain couples TRBV2 to TRBJ1-2; no clear D gene. CDR3 length equals 11 residues. Germline V CDR1 and CDR2: SNHLY, FYNNEI. Trimming stripped 6 bases from V and 7 bases from J, with 9 bases between. CDR3 residues: CASREGFGYTF. The CDR3 region has the DNA TGTGCCAGCAGGGAGGGCTTTGGCTACACCTTC.

This rearrangement joins TRBV30 to TRBJ2-7, with TRBD1 matching over 8 bases. The ends lost 2 bases at V and 4 bases at J; junction bases unmatched: 7. CDR1 is GTSNPN and CDR2 is SVGIG in the germline V gene (reference sequence). The CDR3 loop spans 14 amino acids. CDR3: CAWSPRTGIYEQYF. CDR3 nucleotide sequence: TGTGCCTGGAGTCCACGGACAGGGATATACGAGCAGTACTTC.

V usage is TRBV7-8 and J usage is TRBJ2-7, with D hard to call. The CDR3 loop spans 14 amino acids. Trimming stripped 2 bases from V and 1 base from J, with 9 bases between. Germline values: CDR1 SGHVS, CDR2 FQNEAQ. The CDR3, as DNA: TGTGCCAGCAGCTTACGGTGGGCTTCCTACGAGCAGTACTTC. Its protein is CASSLRWASYEQYF. Full variable domain (outside the CDR3, taken from reference TRBV7-8 and TRBJ2-7): GAGVSQSPRYKVAKRGQDVALRCDPISGHVSLFWYQQALGQGPEFLTYFQNEAQLDKSGLPSDRFFAERPEGSVSTLKIQRTQQEDSAVYLCASSLRWASYEQYFGPGTRLTVT.

In its sample, this clone was seen a few times. Other DNA sequences from this sample encode an identical CDR3 as well. The V gene is TRBV28, the J gene TRBJ2-7; D is ambiguous. CDR3 size: 11 residues. V lost 3 bases and J lost 1, with 1 base in between. The germline CDR1 and CDR2 sequences are MDHEN and SYDVKM. CDR3 region: CASSFSYEQYF. CDR3 bases: TGTGCCAGCAGTTTTTCCTACGAGCAGTACTTC.

The chain joins TRBV28 to TRBJ2-1; no reliable D call. V was cut by 6 bases and J by 10 bases, with 10 bases left in between. Germline V CDR1 and CDR2: MDHEN, SYDVKM. The CDR3 contains 11 residues. CDR3 in DNA: TGTGCCAGCAGCCCCGTCGGGGAGCAGTTCTTC. This translates into CASSPVGEQFF.

The rearrangement links TRBV5-1 to TRBJ2-2, with a weak D call TRBD2 (5 bases). Germline V gene lookup returns CDR1 SGHRS and CDR2 YFSETQ. This CDR3 is built from 16 residues. Trimming stripped 7 bases from V and 0 bases from J, with 16 bases between. DNA for the CDR3: TGCGCCAGCCTCGCGTCGGGAACTTCGAACACCGGGGAGCTGTTTTTT. This translates into CASLASGTSNTGELFF.

As for this clone: The same CDR3 is also encoded by other DNA sequences in this sample. The chain carries TRBV27 and TRBJ2-1; D remains unclear. V was trimmed by 6 bases and J by 0 bases, leaving 3 bases between them. The CDR3 is made up of 12 amino acids. From germline, CDR1 is MNHEY and CDR2 SMNVEV (reference sequence). The CDR3 is CASRGSYNEQFF. CDR3 sequence (DNA): TGTGCCAGCAGAGGCTCCTACAATGAGCAGTTCTTC.

The J gene is TRBJ1-2, the V gene TRBV2; D remains ambiguous. This CDR3 region has 12 residues. With 4 bases removed from V and 4 bases from J, the gap between germline ends came to 7 bases. Looked up from germline, CDR1 is SNHLY and CDR2 is FYNNEI. CDR3 protein: CASSGLAYGYTF. The DNA for the CDR3 is TGTGCCAGCAGTGGTCTCGCCTATGGCTACACCTTC.

This chain links TRBV28 with TRBJ2-3, with a tentative D call TRBD1 (5 bases). Trimming shortened V by 6 bases and J by 2 bases, and 15 bases separated the two germline ends. The CDR3 extends over 15 amino acids. The V gene's germline CDR1 is MDHEN and CDR2 SYDVKM. The CDR3 region is CASSTDRPNTDTQYF. In DNA form, the CDR3 reads TGTGCCAGCAGCACTGACAGACCTAACACAGATACGCAGTATTTT.

This clone was detected only once. The chain has TRBV13 and TRBJ2-3; the D gene is possibly TRBD2 (5 bases). Per the germline V gene, CDR1 is PRHDT and CDR2 is FYEKMQ (reference sequence). V was cut by 0 bases and J by 2 bases, with 6 bases left in between. This CDR3 contains 14 residues. The CDR3 sequence is CASSLGRATDTQYF. CDR3 bases: TGTGCCAGCAGCTTAGGGCGGGCCACAGATACGCAGTATTTT. The whole variable domain, remainder taken from reference TRBV13 and TRBJ2-3, is AAGVIQSPRHLIKEKRETATLKCYPIPRHDTVYWYQQGPGQDPQFLISFYEKMQSDKGSIPDRFSAQQFSDYHSELNMSSLELGDSALYFCASSLGRATDTQYFGPGTRLTVL.